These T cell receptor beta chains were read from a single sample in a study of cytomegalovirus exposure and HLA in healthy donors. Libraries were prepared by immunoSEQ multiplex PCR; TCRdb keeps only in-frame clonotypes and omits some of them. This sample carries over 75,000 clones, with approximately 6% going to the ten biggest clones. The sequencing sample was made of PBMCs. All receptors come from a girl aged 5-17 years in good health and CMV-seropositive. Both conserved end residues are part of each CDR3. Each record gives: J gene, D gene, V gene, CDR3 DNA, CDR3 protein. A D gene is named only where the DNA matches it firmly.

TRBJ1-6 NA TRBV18 TGTGCCAGCTCACCTGCGCTACAGGGTCAATCACCCCTCCACTTT CASSPALQGQSPLHF
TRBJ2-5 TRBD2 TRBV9 TGTGCCAGCAGCGAGGGGACTAGCGGGGGGGCTGAGGAGACCCAGTACTTC CASSEGTSGGAEETQYF
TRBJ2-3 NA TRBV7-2 TGTGCCAGCAGTCGGGACCCACAGGGAGAATACACAGATACGCAGTATTTT CASSRDPQGEYTDTQYF
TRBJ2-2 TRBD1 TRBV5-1 TGCGCCAGCGGTCCGGGACAGGGCTTCGGCGGGGAGCTGTTTTTT CASGPGQGFGGELFF
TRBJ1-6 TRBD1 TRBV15 TGTGCCACCAGCAGAAGGACAGGTTTGAGGTCACCCCTCCACTTT CATSRRTGLRSPLHF
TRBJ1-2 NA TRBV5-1 TGCGCCAGCAGCTTGGCCCCTCTCCAGGGCAACTATGGCTACACCTTC CASSLAPLQGNYGYTF
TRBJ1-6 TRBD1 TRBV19 TGTGCCAGTAGTATCGGAGGGGGCCATTCACCCCTCCACTTT CASSIGGGHSPLHF
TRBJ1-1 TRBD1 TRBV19 TGTGCCAGTAGTACCGCATCGGGACAGAGAATTAACACTGAAGCTTTCTTT CASSTASGQRINTEAFF
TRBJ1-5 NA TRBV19 TGTGCCAGTAGGGAGTTCGGGGGGCTTTCGGGGAGCAATCAGCCCCAGCATTTT CASREFGGLSGSNQPQHF
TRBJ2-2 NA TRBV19 TGTGCCAGTAGAAGCACAGGGTCGGGAACCGGGGAGCTGTTTTTT CASRSTGSGTGELFF
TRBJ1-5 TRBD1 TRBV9 TGTGCCAGCAGCAGGACAGGGAATCAGCCCCAGCATTTT CASSRTGNQPQHF
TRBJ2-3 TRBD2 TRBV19 TGTGCCAGTAGTATAGTATCGGTGGCGGGGGGAGATACGCAGTATTTT CASSIVSVAGGDTQYF
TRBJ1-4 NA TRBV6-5 TGTGCCAGCAGTTACTCCCCCAGGGCAACTGAAAAACTGTTTTTT CASSYSPRATEKLFF
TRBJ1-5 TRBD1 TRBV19 TGTGCCAGTAGTCCCAGGGACAGGGGAAGAGGGAATCAGCCCCAGCATTTT CASSPRDRGRGNQPQHF
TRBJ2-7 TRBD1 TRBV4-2 TGTGCCAGCAGCCCGGATGTCGTACAGGGGACCTACGAGCAGTACTTC CASSPDVVQGTYEQYF
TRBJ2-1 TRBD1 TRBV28 TGTGCCAGCAGTTTGGGGGACAGGGGGGTCTACAATGAGCAGTTCTTC CASSLGDRGVYNEQFF
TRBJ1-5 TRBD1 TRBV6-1 TGTGCCAGCAGTGAAGCGACAGGGGAGCAGCCCCAGCATTTT CASSEATGEQPQHF
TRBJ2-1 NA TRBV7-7 TGTGCCAGCAGCTTAGCTGGGGGCGCATCCAATGAGCAGTTCTTC CASSLAGGASNEQFF
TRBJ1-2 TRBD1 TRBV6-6 TGTGCCAGCAGTTATTTGGGACAGGGGGAATCTGGCTACACCTTC CASSYLGQGESGYTF
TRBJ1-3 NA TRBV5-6 TGTGCCAGCAGCGGTACTTACTTCCGAAACACCATATATTTT CASSGTYFRNTIYF
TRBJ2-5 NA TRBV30 TGTGCCTGGAGAATGAGGGCACAAGAGACCCAGTACTTC CAWRMRAQETQYF
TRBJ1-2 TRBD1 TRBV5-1 TGCGCCAGCAGCCCGACAGGGACGAACTATGGCTACACCTTC CASSPTGTNYGYTF
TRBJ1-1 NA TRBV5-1 TGCGCCAGCAGCTCGCCCTATAACGGGAACACTGAAGCTTTCTTT CASSSPYNGNTEAFF